This entry lists 9 T cell receptor delta chains sequenced from one sample in a study of gamma-delta chains in newborns, infants, children. TCRdb used CATT to re-call clones from the reads. The sample yields about 5,000 delta-chain clones, approximately 3.4% seen once. What was sequenced was blood. The source of these receptors is a child who was a newborn, infant or young child, either healthy, febrile or measles-vaccinated (not recorded which).

There are a few counts of this clone. This sequence joins TRDV1 and TRDJ1; 10 bases fit TRDD3. Trimming at V came to 8 bases and at J to 1 base, leaving 13 bases not matched to a gene. Germline V gene data show CDR1 as TSWWSYY and CDR2 as QGS. The CDR3 contains 17 residues. CDR3 amino acids: CALFGVVGDTRTDKLIF. In DNA form, the CDR3 reads TGTGCTCTTTTTGGCGTAGTGGGGGATACACGCACCGATAAACTCATCTTT.

This clone was seen a few times. The germline gene is not matched at one end of the junction; a read error may be the cause. This specimen includes other DNA sequences encoding the same CDR3. The chain uses TRDV2 and TRDJ1, with TRDD3 matching over 8 bases. The CDR3 has 20 amino acids. CDR1 and CDR2 from the germline V gene are GEAIGNYY and EKD. In nucleotides, the CDR3 is TGTGCTTGTGACACGGTTTGGATGGGGGATCCAGCCGTTTACACCGATAAACTCATCTTT. It specifies CACDTVWMGDPAVYTDKLIF.

The chain employs TRDV1 and TRDJ3; perhaps TRDD2 as D (6 bases). The length of the CDR3 is 19 residues. Trimming stripped 3 bases from V and 0 bases from J, with 15 bases between. From germline, CDR1 is TSWWSYY and CDR2 QGS. The CDR3 loop is CALGDRSASCSWDTRQMFF. DNA of the CDR3: TGTGCTCTTGGGGATCGTTCAGCTTCCTGCTCCTGGGACACCCGACAGATGTTTTTC.

This chain joins TRDV1 and TRDJ1, with 13 bases fitting TRDD3. Here the J gene came from matching the DNA to germline, since TCRdb omits it. Germline V CDR1 and CDR2: TSWWSYY, QGS. Unmatched junction bases numbered 20, after V lost 2 bases and J lost 2 bases. The CDR3 extends over 22 amino acids. CDR3: CALGESLFPLLGDTQSTDKLIF. CDR3 DNA sequence: TGTGCTCTTGGGGAATCCCTTTTCCCACTACTGGGGGATACGCAGAGTACCGATAAACTCATCTTT.

This clone was seen more than once but under ten times. The rearrangement links TRDV1 to TRDJ1; TRDD3 matches at 10 bases. The V and J ends lost 1 base and 0 bases, in that order; junction bases with no gene match: 23. The CDR3 has 23 residues. The germline gives CDR1 TSWWSYY, CDR2 QGS. The DNA of the CDR3 is TGTGCTCTTGGGGAACCTCCTCTGACTTCCTACTGGGGGATGGAGGGGTACACCGATAAACTCATCTTT. It is translated as CALGEPPLTSYWGMEGYTDKLIF.

Remarks on this clone: This sequence may be a read error, since a much larger clone differs from it by one base. The chain joins TRDV2 to TRDJ3; 9 bases are a match to TRDD3. The CDR3 loop spans 18 amino acids. J lost 2 bases, V lost 2 bases, and 6 bases had no gene match. Per germline, CDR1 GEAIGNYY and CDR2 EKD. Here the CDR3 reads CACDKVLGETWDTRQMFF. Here the CDR3 DNA reads TGTGCCTGTGACAAAGTACTGGGGGAAACCTGGGACACCCGACAGATGTTTTTC.

On this clone: This may come from a read error, since a much larger clone is one base off. This sequence joins TRDV2 and TRDJ3, with TRDD3 identical over 11 bases. V lost 3 bases and J lost 0; bases outside the gene matches: 3. Germline V gene lookup returns CDR1 GEAIGNYY and CDR2 EKD. CDR3 length: 18 residues. The DNA of the CDR3 is TGTGCCTGTGACTATACTGGGGGATACTCCTGGGACACCCGACAGATGTTTTTC. Translation: CACDYTGGYSWDTRQMFF.

V usage is TRDV2 and J usage is TRDJ3; no definite D call. The J gene, absent from TCRdb, was called here by matching the DNA to germline. Trimming cost V 2 bases and J 0 bases, with 10 bases left between them. Germline CDR1 GEAIGNYY, CDR2 EKD. The CDR3 extends over 17 amino acids. Here the CDR3 reads CACDKGPSSWDTRQMFF. CDR3 coding DNA: TGTGCCTGTGACAAGGGTCCAAGCTCCTGGGACACCCGACAGATGTTTTTC.

The chain is built from TRDV2 and TRDJ1; TRDD3 aligns across 7 bases. CDR1 is GEAIGNYY and CDR2 is EKD in the germline V gene. The junction had 3 bases not matched to a gene; V was cut back by 3 bases and J by 0 bases. CDR3 length: 14 residues. CDR3 region: CACDPWGYTDKLIF. DNA of the CDR3: TGTGCCTGTGACCCCTGGGGGTACACCGATAAACTCATCTTT.